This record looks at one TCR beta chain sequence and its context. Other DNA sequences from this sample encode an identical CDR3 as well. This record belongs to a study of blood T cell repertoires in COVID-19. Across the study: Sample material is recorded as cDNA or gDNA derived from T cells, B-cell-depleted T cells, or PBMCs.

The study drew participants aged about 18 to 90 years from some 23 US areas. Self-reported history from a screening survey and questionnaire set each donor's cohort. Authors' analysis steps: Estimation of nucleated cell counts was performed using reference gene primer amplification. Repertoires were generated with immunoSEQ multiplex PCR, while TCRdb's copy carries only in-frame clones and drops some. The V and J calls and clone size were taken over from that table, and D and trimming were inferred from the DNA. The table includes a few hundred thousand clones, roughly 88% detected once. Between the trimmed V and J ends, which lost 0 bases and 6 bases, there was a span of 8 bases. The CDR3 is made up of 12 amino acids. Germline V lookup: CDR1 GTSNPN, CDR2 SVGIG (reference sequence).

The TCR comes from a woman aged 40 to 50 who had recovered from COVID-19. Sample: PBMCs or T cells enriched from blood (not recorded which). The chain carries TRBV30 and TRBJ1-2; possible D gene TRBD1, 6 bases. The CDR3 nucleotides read TGTGCCTGGAGTGTACAGGGAGATGGCTACACCTTC. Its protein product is CAWSVQGDGYTF. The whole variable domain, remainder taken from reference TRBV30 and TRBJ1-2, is SQTIHQWPATLVQPVGSPLSLECTVEGTSNPNLYWYRQAAGRGLQLLFYSVGIGQISSEVPQNLSASRPQDRQFILSSKKLLLSDSGFYLCAWSVQGDGYTFGSGTRLTVV.